This T cell receptor (beta chain) was observed in a study of blood T cell repertoires in COVID-19. Study-level information: Sample material is recorded as cDNA or gDNA derived from T cells, B-cell-depleted T cells, or PBMCs.

Original analysis: Nucleated cell counts were estimated from reference gene primer amplification. Profiled with immunoSEQ multiplex PCR; TCRdb holds only in-frame clones, not every one. V, J and clone size were drawn from that table, and D and trimming were deduced from the DNA. The repertoire has 25,000 to 35,000 clones, under 90% of them found once; the top ten carry approximately 42%. V dropped 3 bases and J dropped 5 bases, with 13 bases sitting between them. The CDR3 has 13 amino acids. Germline V CDR1 and CDR2: GTSNPN, SVGIG (reference sequence). The chain carries TRBV30 and TRBJ1-1; unclear D gene. Material: peripheral blood. This clonotype originated in an elderly woman with acute or convalescent COVID-19. Here the CDR3 DNA reads TGTGCCTGGAGGGTGGTCATGAGAACTGAAGCTTTCTTT. It specifies CAWRVVMRTEAFF.